The sequence of this T cell receptor beta chain was determined in a study of T-cell reconstitution after alpha-beta-depleted transplantation in children. Preparing the TCRbeta library involved the use of unique molecular identifiers. TCRdb re-called the PCR reads through MiXCR, storing one row per CDR3 protein. The sample yields approximately 490,000 distinct CDR3 sequences, about an eighth seen once. The CDR3 sequence is 15 residues long. The V gene's germline CDR1 is GTSNPN and CDR2 SVGIG (reference sequence). V lost 0 bases, J lost 1 base, and 12 bases lay in between. Material: PBMCs from the stem cell graft donor, obtained from the stem cell graft. This chain uses TRBV30 with TRBJ1-1, with D hard to call. The receptor was derived from a human donor who donated a stem cell graft to a child with combined immunodeficiency. CDR3 DNA sequence: TGTGCCTGGAGTGTAGTCCTGGGTTCGAACACTGAAGCTTTCTTT. It codes for CAWSVVLGSNTEAFF.